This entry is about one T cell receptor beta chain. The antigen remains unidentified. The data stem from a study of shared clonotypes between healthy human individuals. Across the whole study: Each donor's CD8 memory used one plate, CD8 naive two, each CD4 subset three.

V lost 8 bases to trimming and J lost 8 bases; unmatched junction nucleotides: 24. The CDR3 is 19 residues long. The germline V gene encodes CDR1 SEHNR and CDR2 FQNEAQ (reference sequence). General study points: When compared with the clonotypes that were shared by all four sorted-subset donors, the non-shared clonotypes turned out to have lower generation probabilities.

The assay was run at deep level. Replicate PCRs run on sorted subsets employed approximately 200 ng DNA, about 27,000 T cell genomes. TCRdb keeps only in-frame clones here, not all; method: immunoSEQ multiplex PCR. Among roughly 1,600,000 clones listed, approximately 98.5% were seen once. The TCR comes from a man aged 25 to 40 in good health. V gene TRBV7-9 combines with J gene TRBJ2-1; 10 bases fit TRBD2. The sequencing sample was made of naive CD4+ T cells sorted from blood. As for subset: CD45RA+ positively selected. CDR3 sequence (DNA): TGTGCCAGCGGCATGGGGAAGCTAGCGGGAGATTCGACATTTGATGAGCAGTTCTTC. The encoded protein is CASGMGKLAGDSTFDEQFF.